A single sample gave rise to the 5 T cell receptor beta chains below, sequenced in a study of T cell changes during pregnancy in multiple sclerosis. Generated by immunoSEQ multiplex PCR, the TCRdb table keeps only in-frame clones and is missing some. This sample carries about 51,000 clones, 85% to 95% of them seen once, and the ten largest clones take around 0.6%. This specimen consisted of CD4+ T cells from peripheral blood mononuclear cells, obtained in the second trimester of pregnancy. Receptors originate from a female donor with multiple sclerosis, enrolled in a pregnancy study.

The V call is TRBV6-5, the J call TRBJ1-1; possible D gene TRBD1, 5 bases. Germline V gene sequence: CDR1 MNHEY, CDR2 SVGAGI. The CDR3 is 14 amino acids. Trimming took off 2 bases at V and 4 bases at J, with 11 bases between the two ends. The CDR3 spells CASSYPGMATEAFF. The DNA of the CDR3 is TGTGCCAGCAGTTACCCAGGGATGGCCACTGAAGCTTTCTTT.

The V call is TRBV19, the J call TRBJ2-1, with D possibly matching TRBD1 (6 bases). This CDR3 has 14 amino acids. Between the trimmed V and J ends, which lost 4 bases and 5 bases, there was a span of 12 bases. Looked up from germline, CDR1 is LNHDA and CDR2 is SQIVND (reference sequence). The CDR3 loop is CASSKRPGDNEQFF. DNA of the CDR3: TGTGCCAGTAGTAAACGACCAGGGGACAATGAGCAGTTCTTC.

J is TRBJ1-6 and V is TRBV7-3; perhaps TRBD1 as D (6 bases). Between the trimmed V and J ends, which lost 5 bases and 10 bases, there was a span of 12 bases. The CDR3 runs to 13 residues. The germline V gene encodes CDR1 SGHTA and CDR2 FQGTGA. Here the CDR3 reads CASSQTGTSPLHF. The CDR3 nucleotides are TGTGCCAGCAGCCAAACAGGGACCTCACCCCTCCACTTT.

The V gene is TRBV7-6, the J gene TRBJ1-3; weak D call: TRBD1 (5 bases). Between the trimmed V and J ends, which lost 2 bases and 0 bases, there was a span of 11 bases. Germline CDR1 SGHVS, CDR2 FNYEAQ. The CDR3 spans 16 residues. In DNA, the CDR3 is TGTGCCAGCAGCTTATCTCAGGGACTCTCTGGAAACACCATATATTTT. Amino acid sequence: CASSLSQGLSGNTIYF.

The V and J genes are TRBV6-5 and TRBJ1-1; tentatively, D is TRBD1 (5 bases). The V gene's germline CDR1 is MNHEY and CDR2 SVGAGI. Trimming cost V 7 bases and J 2 bases, with 17 bases left between them. The CDR3 sequence is 15 residues long. CDR3 residues: CASNNAGRGNTEAFF. CDR3 nucleotide sequence: TGTGCCAGCAATAATGCAGGGCGAGGAAACACTGAAGCTTTCTTT.